This TCR beta chain was identified in a study of blood T cell repertoires in COVID-19. Looking at the study overall: T cells, B-cell-depleted T cells, or PBMCs supplied cDNA or gDNA.

Data came from immunoSEQ multiplex PCR; TCRdb stores just in-frame clones and leaves some out. The profile covers about 54,000 clones, with about nine tenths appearing a single time and 8% to 9% taken by the ten largest. Germline CDR1 is SGHRS and CDR2 is YFSETQ. The CDR3 is 14 residues long. Trimming removed 7 bases from V and 3 bases from J; junction bases left unmatched: 7. Source material: peripheral blood. The receptor was derived from a woman aged 35 to 49 with active COVID-19. The chain links TRBV5-1 to TRBJ2-1; TRBD2 matches 7 bases. The CDR3 DNA follows: TGCGCCAGCGGGGGGGACTCCGGCTACAATGAGCAGTTCTTC. As protein: CASGGDSGYNEQFF. Together with reference TRBV5-1 and TRBJ2-1, the CDR3 gives the full variable domain: KAGVTQTPRYLIKTRGQQVTLSCSPISGHRSVSWYQQTPGQGLQFLFEYFSETQRNKGNFPGRFSGRQFSNSRSEMNVSTLELGDSALYLCASGGDSGYNEQFFGPGTRLTVL.